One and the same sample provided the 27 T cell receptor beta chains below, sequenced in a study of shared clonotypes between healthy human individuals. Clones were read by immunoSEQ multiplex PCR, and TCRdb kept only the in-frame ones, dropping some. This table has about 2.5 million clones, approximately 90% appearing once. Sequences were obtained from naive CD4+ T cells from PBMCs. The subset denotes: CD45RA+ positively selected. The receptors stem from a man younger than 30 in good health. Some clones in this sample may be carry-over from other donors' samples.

Here the CDR3 DNA reads TGTGCCAGCAGGCGGGGGGGGACGGACGAGCAGTACTTC. Amino acids: CASRRGGTDEQYF. V gene TRBV28 combines with J gene TRBJ2-7, with 9 nucleotides matching TRBD2. V lost 6 bases and J lost 5; bases outside the gene matches: 5. CDR1 and CDR2 from the germline V gene are MDHEN and SYDVKM. The CDR3 spans 13 residues.

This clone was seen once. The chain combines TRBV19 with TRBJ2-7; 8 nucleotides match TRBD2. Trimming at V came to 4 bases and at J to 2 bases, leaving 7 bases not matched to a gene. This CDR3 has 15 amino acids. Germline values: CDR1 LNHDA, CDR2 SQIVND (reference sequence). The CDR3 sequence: CASSTHRGGTYEQYF. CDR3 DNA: TGTGCCAGTAGTACCCACCGGGGGGGGACCTACGAGCAGTACTTC.

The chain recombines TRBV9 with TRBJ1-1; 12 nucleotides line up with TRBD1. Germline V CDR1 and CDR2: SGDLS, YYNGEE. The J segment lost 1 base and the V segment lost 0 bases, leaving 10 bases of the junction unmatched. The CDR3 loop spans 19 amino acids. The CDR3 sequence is CASSVGGTGGSPSNTEAFF. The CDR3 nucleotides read TGTGCCAGCAGCGTAGGAGGGACAGGGGGCTCACCCTCGAACACTGAAGCTTTCTTT.

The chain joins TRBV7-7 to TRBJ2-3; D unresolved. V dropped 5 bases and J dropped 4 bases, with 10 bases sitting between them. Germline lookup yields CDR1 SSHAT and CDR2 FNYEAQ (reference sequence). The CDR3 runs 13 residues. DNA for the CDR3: TGTGCCAGCAGCCAAACAGTTTCAGATACGCAGTATTTT. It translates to CASSQTVSDTQYF.

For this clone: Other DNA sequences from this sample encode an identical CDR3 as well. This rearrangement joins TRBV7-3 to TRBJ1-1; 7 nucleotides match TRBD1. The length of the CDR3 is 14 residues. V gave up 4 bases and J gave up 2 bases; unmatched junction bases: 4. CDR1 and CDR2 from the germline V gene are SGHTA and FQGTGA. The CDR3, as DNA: TGTGCCAGCAGCTCAGGACAGGCCAACACTGAAGCTTTCTTT. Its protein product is CASSSGQANTEAFF. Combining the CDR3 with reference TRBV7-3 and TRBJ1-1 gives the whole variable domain GAGVSQTPSNKVTEKGKYVELRCDPISGHTALYWYRQSLGQGPEFLIYFQGTGAADDSGLPNDRFFAVRPEGSVSTLKIQRTERGDSAVYLCASSSGQANTEAFFGQGTRLTVV.

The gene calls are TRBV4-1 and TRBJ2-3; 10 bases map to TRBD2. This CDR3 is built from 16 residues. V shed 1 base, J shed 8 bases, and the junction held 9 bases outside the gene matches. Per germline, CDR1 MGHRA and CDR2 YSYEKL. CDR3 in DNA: TGCGCCAGCAGCCAAGTGTTTAGCGGGAGGTCGGGTACGCAGTATTTT. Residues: CASSQVFSGRSGTQYF.

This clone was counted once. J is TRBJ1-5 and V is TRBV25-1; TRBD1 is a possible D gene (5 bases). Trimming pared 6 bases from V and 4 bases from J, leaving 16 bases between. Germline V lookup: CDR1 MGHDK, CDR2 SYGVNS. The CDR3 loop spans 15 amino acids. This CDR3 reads CASSPLGGTNQPQHF. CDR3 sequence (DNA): TGTGCCAGCAGCCCACTGGGAGGGACTAATCAGCCCCAGCATTTT. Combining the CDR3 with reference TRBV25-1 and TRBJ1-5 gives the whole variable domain EADIYQTPRYLVIGTGKKITLECSQTMGHDKMYWYQQDPGMELHLIHYSYGVNSTEKGDLSSESTVSRIRTEHFPLTLESARPSHTSQYLCASSPLGGTNQPQHFGDGTRLSIL.

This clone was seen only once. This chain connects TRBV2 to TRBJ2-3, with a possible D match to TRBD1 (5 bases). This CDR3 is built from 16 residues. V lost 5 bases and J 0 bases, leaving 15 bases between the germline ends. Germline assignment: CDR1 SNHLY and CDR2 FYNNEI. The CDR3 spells CASSSRDSVSTDTQYF. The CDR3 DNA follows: TGTGCCAGCAGTAGCCGAGACAGCGTTAGCACAGATACGCAGTATTTT.

CDR3 residues: CATSTPGNQPQHF. CDR3 in DNA: TGTGCCACGTCGACACCGGGTAATCAGCCCCAGCATTTT. This rearrangement joins TRBV28 to TRBJ1-5; D is unresolved. V lost 10 bases to trimming and J lost 4 bases, with 14 bases between them. CDR1 MDHEN and CDR2 SYDVKM come from the germline V gene. The CDR3 extends over 13 amino acids.

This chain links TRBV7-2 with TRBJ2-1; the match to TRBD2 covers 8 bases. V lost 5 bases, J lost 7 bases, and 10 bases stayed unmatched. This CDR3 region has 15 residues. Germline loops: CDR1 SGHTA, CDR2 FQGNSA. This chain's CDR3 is CASSPRTSPRNEQFF. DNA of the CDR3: TGTGCCAGCAGCCCGCGGACTAGCCCTAGGAATGAGCAGTTCTTC.

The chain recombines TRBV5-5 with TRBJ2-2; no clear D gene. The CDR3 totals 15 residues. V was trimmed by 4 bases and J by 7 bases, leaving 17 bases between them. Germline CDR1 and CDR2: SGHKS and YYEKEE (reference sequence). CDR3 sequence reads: CASSPPLSDGGELFF. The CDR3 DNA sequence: TGTGCCAGCAGCCCTCCCCTATCGGACGGCGGGGAGCTGTTTTTT.

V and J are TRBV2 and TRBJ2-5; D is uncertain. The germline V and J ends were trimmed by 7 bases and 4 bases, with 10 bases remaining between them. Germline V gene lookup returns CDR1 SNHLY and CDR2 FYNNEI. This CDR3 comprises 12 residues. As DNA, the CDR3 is TGTGCCAGCACGGAGAGAGGAGAGACCCAGTACTTC. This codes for CASTERGETQYF.

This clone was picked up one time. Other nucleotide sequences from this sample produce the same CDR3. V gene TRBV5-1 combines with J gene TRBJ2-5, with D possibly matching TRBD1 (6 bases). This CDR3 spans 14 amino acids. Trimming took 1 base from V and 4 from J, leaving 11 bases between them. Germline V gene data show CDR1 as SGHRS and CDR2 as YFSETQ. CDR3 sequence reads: CASSLQGSGETQYF. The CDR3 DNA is TGCGCCAGCAGCTTGCAGGGGTCGGGAGAGACCCAGTACTTC.

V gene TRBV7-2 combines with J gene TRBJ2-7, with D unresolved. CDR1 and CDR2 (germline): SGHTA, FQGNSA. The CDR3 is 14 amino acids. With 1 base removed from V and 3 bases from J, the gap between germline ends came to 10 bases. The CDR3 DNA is TGTGCCAGCAGCTTAGGGCCCGCCAACTACGAGCAGTACTTC. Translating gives CASSLGPANYEQYF.

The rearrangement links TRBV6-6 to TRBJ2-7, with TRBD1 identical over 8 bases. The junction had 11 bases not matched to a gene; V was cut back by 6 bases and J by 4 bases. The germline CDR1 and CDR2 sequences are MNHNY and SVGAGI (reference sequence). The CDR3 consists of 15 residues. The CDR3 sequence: CASSTTGALRYEQYF. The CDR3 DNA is TGTGCCAGCAGCACGACAGGGGCCTTACGTTACGAGCAGTACTTC.

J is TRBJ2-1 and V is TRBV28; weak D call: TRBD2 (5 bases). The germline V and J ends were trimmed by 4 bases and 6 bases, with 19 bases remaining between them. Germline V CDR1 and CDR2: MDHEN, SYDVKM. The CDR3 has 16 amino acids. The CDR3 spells CASSSTRSPTLNEQFF. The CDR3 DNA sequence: TGTGCCAGCAGTTCCACTAGGAGCCCAACGCTCAATGAGCAGTTCTTC. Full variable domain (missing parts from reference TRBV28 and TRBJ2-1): DVKVTQSSRYLVKRTGEKVFLECVQDMDHENMFWYRQDPGLGLRLIYFSYDVKMKEKGDIPEGYSVSREKKERFSLILESASTNQTSMYLCASSSTRSPTLNEQFFGPGTRLTVL.

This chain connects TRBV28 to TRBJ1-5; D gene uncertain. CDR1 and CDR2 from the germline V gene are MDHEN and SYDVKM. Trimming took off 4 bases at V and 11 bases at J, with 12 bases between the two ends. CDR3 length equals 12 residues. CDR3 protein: CASSSVPSAQHF. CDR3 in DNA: TGTGCCAGCAGTTCCGTACCCTCAGCCCAGCATTTT.

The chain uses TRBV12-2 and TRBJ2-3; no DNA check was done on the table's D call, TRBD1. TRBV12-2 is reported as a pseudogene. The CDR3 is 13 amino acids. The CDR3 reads CASRSRQVDTQYF. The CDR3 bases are TGTGCAAGTCGCTCCCGACAGGTTGATACGCAGTATTTT.

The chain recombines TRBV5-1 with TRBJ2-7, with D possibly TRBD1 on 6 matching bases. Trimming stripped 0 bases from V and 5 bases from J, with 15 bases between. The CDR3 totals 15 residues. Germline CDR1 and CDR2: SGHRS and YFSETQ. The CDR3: CASSLAPGVLDEQYF. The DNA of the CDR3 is TGCGCCAGCAGCTTGGCCCCAGGGGTTCTGGACGAGCAGTACTTC.

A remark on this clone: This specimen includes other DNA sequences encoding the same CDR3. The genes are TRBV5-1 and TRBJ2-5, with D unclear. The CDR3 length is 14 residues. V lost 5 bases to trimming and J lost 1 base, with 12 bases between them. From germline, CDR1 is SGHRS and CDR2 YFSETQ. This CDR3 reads CASRTGPGQETQYF. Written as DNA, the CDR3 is TGCGCCAGCAGAACCGGTCCCGGCCAAGAGACCCAGTACTTC.

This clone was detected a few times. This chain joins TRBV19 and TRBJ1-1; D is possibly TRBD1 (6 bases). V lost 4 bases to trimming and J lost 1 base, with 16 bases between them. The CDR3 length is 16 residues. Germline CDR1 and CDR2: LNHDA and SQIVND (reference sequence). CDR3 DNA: TGTGCCAGTAGTACCCTGTCGGGGGCACAGAACACTGAAGCTTTCTTT. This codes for CASSTLSGAQNTEAFF.

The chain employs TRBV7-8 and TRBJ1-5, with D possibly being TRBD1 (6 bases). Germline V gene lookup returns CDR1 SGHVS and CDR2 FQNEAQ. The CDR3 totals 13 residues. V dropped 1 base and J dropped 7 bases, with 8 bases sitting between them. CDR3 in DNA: TGTGCCAGCAGCTTAGTCAGGGGACAGCCCCAGCATTTT. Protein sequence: CASSLVRGQPQHF.

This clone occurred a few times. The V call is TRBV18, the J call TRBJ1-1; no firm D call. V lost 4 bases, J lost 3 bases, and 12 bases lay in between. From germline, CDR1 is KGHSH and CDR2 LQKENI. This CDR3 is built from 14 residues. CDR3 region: CASSHQDGDTEAFF. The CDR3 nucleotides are TGTGCCAGCTCACATCAGGATGGGGACACTGAAGCTTTCTTT. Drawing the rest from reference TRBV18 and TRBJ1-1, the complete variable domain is NAGVMQNPRHLVRRRGQEARLRCSPMKGHSHVYWYRQLPEEGLKFMVYLQKENIIDESGMPKERFSAEFPKEGPSILRIQQVVRGDSAAYFCASSHQDGDTEAFFGQGTRLTVV.

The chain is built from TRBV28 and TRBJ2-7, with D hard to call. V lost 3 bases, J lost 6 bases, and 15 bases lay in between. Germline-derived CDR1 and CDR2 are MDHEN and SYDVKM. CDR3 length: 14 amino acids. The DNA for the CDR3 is TGTGCCAGCAGTTTGTCTTCAGCGCTTCCCGAGCAGTACTTC. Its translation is CASSLSSALPEQYF.

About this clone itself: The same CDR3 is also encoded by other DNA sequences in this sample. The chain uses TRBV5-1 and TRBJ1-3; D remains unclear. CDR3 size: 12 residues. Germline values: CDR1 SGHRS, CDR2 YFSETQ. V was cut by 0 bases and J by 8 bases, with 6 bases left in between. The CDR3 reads CASSLEGDTIYF. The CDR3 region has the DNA TGCGCCAGCAGCTTGGAGGGAGACACCATATATTTT.

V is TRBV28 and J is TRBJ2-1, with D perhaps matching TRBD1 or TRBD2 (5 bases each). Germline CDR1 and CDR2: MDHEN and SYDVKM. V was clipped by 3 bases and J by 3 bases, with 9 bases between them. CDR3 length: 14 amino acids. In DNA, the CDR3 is TGTGCCAGCAGTTTCGGGGACCTCTACAATGAGCAGTTCTTC. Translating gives CASSFGDLYNEQFF.

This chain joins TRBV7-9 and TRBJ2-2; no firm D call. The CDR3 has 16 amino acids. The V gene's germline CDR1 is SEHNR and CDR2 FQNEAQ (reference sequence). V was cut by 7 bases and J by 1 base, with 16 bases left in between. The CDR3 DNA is TGTGCCAGCAACGACCCCCCTTCCCTGAACACCGGGGAGCTGTTTTTT. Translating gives CASNDPPSLNTGELFF.